Here is one T cell receptor (beta chain) with its context. The data stem from a study of T cell responses to AZD1222 COVID-19 vaccine. Libraries were prepared by immunoSEQ multiplex PCR; TCRdb keeps only in-frame clonotypes and omits some of them. The table has tens of thousands of clones, roughly nine tenths seen once; the top ten hold about 5%. The germline V gene has CDR1 SGHNT and CDR2 YYREEE (reference sequence). The CDR3 loop spans 16 amino acids. V dropped 4 bases and J dropped 4; count of bases not matched to a gene: 8. The sample in question was peripheral blood, obtained 28 days after the second AZD1222 dose. The chain carries TRBV5-4 and TRBJ1-6; 7 bases map to TRBD1. The TCR originated in an adult who received the AZD1222 COVID-19 vaccine. In DNA, the CDR3 is TGTGCCAGCAGCCACAGGGACAGCGAGTATAATTCACCCCTCCACTTT. Translating gives CASSHRDSEYNSPLHF.